This T cell receptor beta chain was sequenced in a study of beta chain features in type 1 diabetes. Study overall: The patients were much like the healthy donors in age, gender and cell yields. Study-wide results and limits: Insertions were fewer and deletions more numerous at VDJ junctions in type 1 diabetes patients.

Details on this clone: As yet, its antigen is unknown.

Germline CDR1 and CDR2: MGHRA and YSYEKL. This CDR3 has 17 residues. V lost 0 bases to trimming and J lost 4 bases; unmatched junction nucleotides: 10. Expressed TCRB transcripts were sequenced because the entire RNA isolate underwent reverse transcription. TCRdb's table, derived via immunoSEQ multiplex PCR, lists solely in-frame clones and lacks some. Found here are 900,000 or so clones, about 17% of them singletons; the top ten hold 0.02% to 0.025%. This chain connects TRBV4-1 to TRBJ2-5; 8 bases are shared with TRBD2. Sequenced material: naive CD4+ T cells from blood. The receptor comes from a woman younger than 30 in good health. The CDR3 DNA reads TGCGCCAGCAGCCAAGATCGGGGGGGGAACACGCGAGAGACCCAGTACTTC. Protein sequence: CASSQDRGGNTRETQYF.